This TCR beta chain derives from a study of OX40 agonist ivuxolimab in advanced cancers. Looking at the study overall: The costimulatory receptor OX40 (CD134) was targeted by ivuxolimab, a fully human IgG2 agonistic monoclonal antibody. Intravenous ivuxolimab was administered to patients every 2 weeks at six dose levels: 0.01, 0.1, 0.3, 1.5, 3 and 10 mg/kg. Of the 50 to 55 dose-escalation patients, hepatocellular carcinoma was present in some 19, melanoma in roughly 15, renal cell carcinoma in 9 and head and neck cancer in 9. In the dose-escalation cohort, 82.7% of patients were male, and the mean age was around 65 years with a range of roughly 23 to 90. Patients were allowed to have had prior anti-PD-1, anti-PD-L1 or anti-CTLA-4 therapy, and approximately 39% of the dose-escalation patients had been treated with checkpoint inhibitors. Three dose-escalation patients achieved partial responses, one with hepatocellular carcinoma and two with cutaneous melanoma. Peripheral TCRbeta sequencing was intended to test whether TCR sequence diversity was altered and clonal T-cell expansion was caused by ivuxolimab. The paper describes the monotherapy dose-escalation part (N = 52 patients) of the phase I trial of ivuxolimab. Overall results and qualifications from the work: At doses from 0.1 to 3.0 mg/kg, clonal expansion was seen in both CD4+ and CD8+ blood T cells between baseline and week 6. Antigen specificity was not determined for the clonally expanded peripheral T cells. Low levels of normalized T-cell clonal expansion were also seen in some nonresponding patients. In the 0.1-3.0 mg/kg groups, partial responders had among the lowest normalized peripheral clonal expansion, particularly in CD8+ T cells. After ivuxolimab, CD8+ T cells had more expanded clones than CD4+ T cells on average.

The trial excluded patients who had a history of autoimmune disease or were on systemic immunosuppression. In every dose cohort, peripheral blood was drawn for TCR sequencing at baseline, cycle 4 day 1, and cycle 7 day 1. The samples were taken from a phase I, first-in-human, multicenter, open-label dose-escalation trial of ivuxolimab. The trial enrolled adults with locally advanced or metastatic head and neck squamous cell, hepatocellular, melanoma or renal cell carcinoma. Before TCR sequencing, CD4+ T cells and CD8+ T cells from peripheral blood were sorted into separate populations. This clone appeared a single time. Its antigen is unknown. Base-call qualities are not available, and no considerably larger clone is one nucleotide away. From cysteine to phenylalanine, the CDR3 is 19 amino acids long. Left in the record is the CDR3 DNA by itself, 57 bases read in frame from the first base. V was cut back by 6 bases and J by 5 bases, leaving a gap of 31 bases between them. The germline V gene gives CDR1 as KGHSH and CDR2 as LQKENI.

To sequence the TCRbeta CDR3 region, genomic DNA was isolated from the sorted cells. The immunoSEQ Assay was used to sequence the TCRbeta CDR3 regions. This immuneACCESS table, as held by TCRdb, lists in-frame sequences with V and J called but not all clones. Of the missing ones, under half trace to an unresolved V gene in checked studies; the others have no known cause. The sample contains around 110,000 clones, approximately 89% of them found a single time. The top ten clones comprise about 1.2% of the sample. The sequencing used CD4+ or CD8+ T cells sorted from blood, collected in a trial of the OX40 agonist ivuxolimab. This chain is built from TRBV18 and TRBJ1-1, with TRBD1 as a weak D call on 6 bases. The clonotype originates from an adult with an advanced solid tumor such as melanoma, head and neck, liver or kidney cancer. The bases are TGTGCCAGCTCGCCCACGCCCCCACAGGGCCAAGGGAGAATAACTGAAGCTTTCTTT. Its translation is CASSPTPPQGQGRITEAFF.